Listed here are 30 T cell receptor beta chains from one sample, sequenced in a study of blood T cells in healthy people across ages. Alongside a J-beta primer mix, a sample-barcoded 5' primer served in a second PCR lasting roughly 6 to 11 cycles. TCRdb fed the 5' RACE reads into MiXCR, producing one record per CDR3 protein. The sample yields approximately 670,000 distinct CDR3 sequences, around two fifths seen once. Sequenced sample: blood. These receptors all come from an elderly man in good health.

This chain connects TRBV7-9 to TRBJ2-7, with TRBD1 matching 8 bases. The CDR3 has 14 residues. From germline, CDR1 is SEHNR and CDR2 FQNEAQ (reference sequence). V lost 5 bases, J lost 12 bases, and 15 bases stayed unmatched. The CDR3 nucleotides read TGTGCCAGCAGCCCAGACAGGGGACGAGAGACCCGGTACTTC. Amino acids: CASSPDRGRETRYF.

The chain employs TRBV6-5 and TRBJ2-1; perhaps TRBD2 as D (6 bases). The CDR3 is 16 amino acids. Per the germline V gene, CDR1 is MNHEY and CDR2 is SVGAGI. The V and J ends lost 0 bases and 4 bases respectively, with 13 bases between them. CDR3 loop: CASSYSGGARYNEQFF. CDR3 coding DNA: TGTGCCAGCAGTTACTCGGGGGGAGCCCGTTACAATGAGCAGTTCTTC.

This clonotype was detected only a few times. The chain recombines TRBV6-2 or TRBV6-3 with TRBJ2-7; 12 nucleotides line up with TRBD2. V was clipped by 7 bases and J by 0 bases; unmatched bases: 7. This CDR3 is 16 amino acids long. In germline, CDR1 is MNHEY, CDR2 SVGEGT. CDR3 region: CASTPLTSGSSYEQYF. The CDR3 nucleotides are TGTGCCAGCACCCCATTGACTAGCGGGAGCTCCTACGAGCAGTACTTC.

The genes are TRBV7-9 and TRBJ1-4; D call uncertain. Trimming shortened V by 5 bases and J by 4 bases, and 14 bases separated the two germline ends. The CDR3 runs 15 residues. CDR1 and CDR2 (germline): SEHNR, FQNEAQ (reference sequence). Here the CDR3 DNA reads TGTGCCAGCAGCCAGGACCTTGTTGGTAATGAAAAACTGTTTTTT. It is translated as CASSQDLVGNEKLFF. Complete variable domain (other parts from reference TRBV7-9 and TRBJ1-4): DTGVSQNPRHKITKRGQNVTFRCDPISEHNRLYWYRQTLGQGPEFLTYFQNEAQLEKSRLLSDRFSAERPKGSFSTLEIQRTEQGDSAMYLCASSQDLVGNEKLFFGSGTQLSVL.

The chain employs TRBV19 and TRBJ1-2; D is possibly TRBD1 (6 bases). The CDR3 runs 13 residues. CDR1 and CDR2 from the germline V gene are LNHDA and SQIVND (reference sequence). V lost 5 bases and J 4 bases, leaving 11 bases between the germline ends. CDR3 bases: TGTGCCAGTAGTCTTAACAGGGCCTATGGCTACACCTTC. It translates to CASSLNRAYGYTF.

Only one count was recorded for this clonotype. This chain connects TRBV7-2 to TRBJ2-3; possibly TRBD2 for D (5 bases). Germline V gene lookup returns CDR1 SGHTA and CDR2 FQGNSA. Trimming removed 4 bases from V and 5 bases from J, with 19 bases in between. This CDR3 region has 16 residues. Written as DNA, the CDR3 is TGTGCCAGCAGCTCATTTGTCGGACTCCCTGGAGATACGCAGTATTTT. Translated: CASSSFVGLPGDTQYF.

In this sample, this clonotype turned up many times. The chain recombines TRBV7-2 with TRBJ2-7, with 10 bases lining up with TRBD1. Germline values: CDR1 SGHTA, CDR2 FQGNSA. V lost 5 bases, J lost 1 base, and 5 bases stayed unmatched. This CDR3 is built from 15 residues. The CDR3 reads CASSARTGGSYEQYF. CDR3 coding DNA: TGTGCCAGCAGCGCAAGGACAGGGGGTTCCTACGAGCAGTACTTC.

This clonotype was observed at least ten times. The CDR3, as DNA: TGTGCCAGCAGCCGGACCGGGACTAGCGGGCAGGTGGGGTTCTTC. Its protein is CASSRTGTSGQVGFF. The chain joins TRBV12-3 or TRBV12-4 to TRBJ2-1, with TRBD2 matching over 12 bases. This CDR3 is built from 15 residues. J lost 15 bases, V lost 6 bases, and 15 bases had no gene match.

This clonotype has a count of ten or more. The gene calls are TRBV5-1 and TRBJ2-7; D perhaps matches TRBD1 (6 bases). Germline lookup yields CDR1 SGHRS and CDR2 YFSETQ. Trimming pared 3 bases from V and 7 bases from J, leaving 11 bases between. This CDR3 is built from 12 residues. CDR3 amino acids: CASSSTGREQYF. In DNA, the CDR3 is TGCGCCAGCAGCTCAACAGGGAGAGAGCAGTACTTC.

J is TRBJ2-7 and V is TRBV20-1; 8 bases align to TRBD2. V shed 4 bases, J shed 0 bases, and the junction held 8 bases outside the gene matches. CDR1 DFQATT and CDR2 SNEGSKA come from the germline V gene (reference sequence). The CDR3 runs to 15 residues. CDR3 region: CSATSSGISSYEQYF. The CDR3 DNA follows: TGCAGTGCTACCAGTAGCGGGATCAGCTCCTACGAGCAGTACTTC.

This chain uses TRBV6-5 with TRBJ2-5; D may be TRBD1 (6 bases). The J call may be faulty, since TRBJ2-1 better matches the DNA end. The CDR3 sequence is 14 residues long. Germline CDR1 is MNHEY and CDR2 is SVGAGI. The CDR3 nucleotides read TGTGCCAGCAGTTACCGGACAGTCCAAGAGACCCAGTTCTTC. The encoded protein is CASSYRTVQETQFF.

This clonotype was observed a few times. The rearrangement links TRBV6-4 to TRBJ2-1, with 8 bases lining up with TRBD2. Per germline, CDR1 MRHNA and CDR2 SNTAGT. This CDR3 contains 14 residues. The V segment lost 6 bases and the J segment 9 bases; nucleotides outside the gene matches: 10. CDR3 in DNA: TGTGCCAGCAGGCCGGGAGGGCAACGGAGTGAGCAGTTCTTC. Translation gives CASRPGGQRSEQFF.

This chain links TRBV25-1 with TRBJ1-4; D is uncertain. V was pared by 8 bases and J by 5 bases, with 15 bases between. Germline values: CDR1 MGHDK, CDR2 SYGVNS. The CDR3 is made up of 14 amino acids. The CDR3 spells CASQPRVANEKLFF. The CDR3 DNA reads TGTGCCAGCCAACCCCGGGTGGCCAATGAAAAACTGTTTTTT.

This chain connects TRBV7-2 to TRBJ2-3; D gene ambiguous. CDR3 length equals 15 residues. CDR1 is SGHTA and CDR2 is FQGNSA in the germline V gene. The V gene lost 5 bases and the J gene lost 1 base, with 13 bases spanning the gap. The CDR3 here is CASSPYTLGTDTQYF. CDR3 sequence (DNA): TGTGCCAGCAGCCCATACACCCTCGGCACAGATACGCAGTATTTT.

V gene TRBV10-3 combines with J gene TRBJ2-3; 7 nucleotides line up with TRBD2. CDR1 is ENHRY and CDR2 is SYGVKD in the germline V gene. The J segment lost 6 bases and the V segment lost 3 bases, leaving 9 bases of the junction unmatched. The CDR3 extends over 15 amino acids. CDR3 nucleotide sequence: TGTGCCATCAGTGATGAGGCGGGGGTGGCGGATACGCAGTATTTT. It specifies CAISDEAGVADTQYF.

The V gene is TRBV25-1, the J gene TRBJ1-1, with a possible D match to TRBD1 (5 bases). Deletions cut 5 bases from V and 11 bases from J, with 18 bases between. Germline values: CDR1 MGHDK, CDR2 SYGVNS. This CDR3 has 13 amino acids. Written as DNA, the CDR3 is TGTGCCAGCAGTCTTGGGACTCAATCGGGGGCTTTCTTT. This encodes CASSLGTQSGAFF.

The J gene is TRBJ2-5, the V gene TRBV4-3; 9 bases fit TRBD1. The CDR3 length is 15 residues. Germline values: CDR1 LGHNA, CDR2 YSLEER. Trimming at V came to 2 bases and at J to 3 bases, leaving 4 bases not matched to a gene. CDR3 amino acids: CASSQLGQGKETQYF. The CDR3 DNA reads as TGCGCCAGCAGCCAACTCGGACAGGGGAAAGAGACCCAGTACTTC.

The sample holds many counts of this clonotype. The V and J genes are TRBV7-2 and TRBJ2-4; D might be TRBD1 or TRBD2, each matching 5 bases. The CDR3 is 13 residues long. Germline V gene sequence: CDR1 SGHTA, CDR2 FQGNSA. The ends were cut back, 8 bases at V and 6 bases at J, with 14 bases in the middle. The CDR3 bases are TGTGCCAGCGCAGAAAGAGGGGCAAACATTCAGTACTTC. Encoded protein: CASAERGANIQYF.

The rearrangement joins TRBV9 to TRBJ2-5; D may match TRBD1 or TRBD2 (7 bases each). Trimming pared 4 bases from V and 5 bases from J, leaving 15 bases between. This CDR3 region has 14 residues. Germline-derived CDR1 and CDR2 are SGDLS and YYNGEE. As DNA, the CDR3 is TGTGCCAGCAGCTCTACGCAGGGGGGGGAGACCCAGTACTTC. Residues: CASSSTQGGETQYF.

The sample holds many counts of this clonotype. CDR3 DNA: TGTGCCAGCACCGCAGGTGTCGGCGAGACCCAGTACTTC. Encoded protein: CASTAGVGETQYF. The V gene is TRBV12-3 or TRBV12-4, the J gene TRBJ2-5; D not certain. Trimming stripped 7 bases from V and 5 bases from J, with 14 bases between. CDR3 length equals 13 residues.

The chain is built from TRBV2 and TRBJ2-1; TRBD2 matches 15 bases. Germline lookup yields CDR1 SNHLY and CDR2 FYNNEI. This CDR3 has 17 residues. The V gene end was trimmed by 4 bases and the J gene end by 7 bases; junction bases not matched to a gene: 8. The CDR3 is CASSANPGLAGGNEQFF. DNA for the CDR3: TGTGCCAGCAGTGCGAACCCTGGACTAGCGGGAGGGAATGAGCAGTTCTTC.

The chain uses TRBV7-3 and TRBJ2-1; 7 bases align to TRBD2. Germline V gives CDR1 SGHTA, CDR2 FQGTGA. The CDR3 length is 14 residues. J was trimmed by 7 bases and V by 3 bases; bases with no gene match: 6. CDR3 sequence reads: CASSFLAEGNEQFF. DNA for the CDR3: TGTGCCAGCAGCTTCCTAGCGGAAGGGAATGAGCAGTTCTTC. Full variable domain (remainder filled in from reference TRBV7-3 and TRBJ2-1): GAGVSQTPSNKVTEKGKYVELRCDPISGHTALYWYRQSLGQGPEFLIYFQGTGAADDSGLPNDRFFAVRPEGSVSTLKIQRTERGDSAVYLCASSFLAEGNEQFFGPGTRLTVL.

In DNA form, the CDR3 reads TGTGCCAGCAGGCGACTAGCGGCCTCCTACGAGCAGTACTTC. Amino acid sequence: CASRRLAASYEQYF. The chain links TRBV6-2 or TRBV6-3 to TRBJ2-7; 9 nucleotides line up with TRBD2. V lost 6 bases and J lost 0; bases outside the gene matches: 3. CDR1 and CDR2 (germline): MNHEY, SVGEGT. The CDR3 contains 14 residues.

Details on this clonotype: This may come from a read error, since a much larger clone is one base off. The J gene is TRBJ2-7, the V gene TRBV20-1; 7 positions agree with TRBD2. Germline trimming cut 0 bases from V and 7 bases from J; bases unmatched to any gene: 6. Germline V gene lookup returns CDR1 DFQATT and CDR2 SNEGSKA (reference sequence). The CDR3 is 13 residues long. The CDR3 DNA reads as TGCAGTGCTAGAGAAGGACTAGTGGGTGAGCAGTACTTC. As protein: CSAREGLVGEQYF.

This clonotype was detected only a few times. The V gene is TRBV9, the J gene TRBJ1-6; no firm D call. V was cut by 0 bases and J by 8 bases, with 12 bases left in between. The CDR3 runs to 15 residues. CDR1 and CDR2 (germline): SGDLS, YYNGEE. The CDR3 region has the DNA TGTGCCAGCAGCGTAGAGGATGCTCCCTATTCACCCCTCCACTTT. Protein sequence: CASSVEDAPYSPLHF.

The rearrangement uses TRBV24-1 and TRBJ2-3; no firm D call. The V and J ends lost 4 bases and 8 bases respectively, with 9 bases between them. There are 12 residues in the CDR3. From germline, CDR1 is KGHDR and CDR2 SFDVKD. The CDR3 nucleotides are TGTGCCACCAGTGAAGGCCTAATTACGCAGTATTTT. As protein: CATSEGLITQYF.

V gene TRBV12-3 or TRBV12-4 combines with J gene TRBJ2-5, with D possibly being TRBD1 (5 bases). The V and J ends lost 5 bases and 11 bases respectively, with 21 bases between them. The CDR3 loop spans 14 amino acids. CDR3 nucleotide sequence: TGTGCCAGCAGTCCTGATCAGGGCCGCAATGAGCAGTACTTC. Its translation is CASSPDQGRNEQYF.

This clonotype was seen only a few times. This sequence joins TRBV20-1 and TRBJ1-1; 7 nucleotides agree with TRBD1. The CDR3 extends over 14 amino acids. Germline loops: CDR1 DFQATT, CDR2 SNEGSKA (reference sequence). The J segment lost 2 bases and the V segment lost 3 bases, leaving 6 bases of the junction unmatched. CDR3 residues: CSASRGSGNTEAFF. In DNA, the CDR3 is TGCAGTGCTAGCAGGGGGTCGGGCAACACTGAAGCTTTCTTT.

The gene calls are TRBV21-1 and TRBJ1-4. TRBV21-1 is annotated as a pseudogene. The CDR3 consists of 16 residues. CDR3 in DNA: TGTGCCAGCAGCTCTTTTCCGGCCTGGGGTGGTGAAAAACTGTTTTTT. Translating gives CASSSFPAWGGEKLFF.

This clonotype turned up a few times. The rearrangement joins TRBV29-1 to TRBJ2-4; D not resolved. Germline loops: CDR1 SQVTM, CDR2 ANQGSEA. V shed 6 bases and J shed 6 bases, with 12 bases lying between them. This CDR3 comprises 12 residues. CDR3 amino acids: CSVSDRLNIQYF. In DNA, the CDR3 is TGCAGCGTGTCAGACCGCCTAAACATTCAGTACTTC.